Listed below are T cell receptor beta chains from one sample, sequenced in a study of blood T cells in healthy people across ages. TCRdb passed the 5' RACE reads through MiXCR, listing each CDR3 protein once. In the table there are roughly 1,700,000 distinct CDR3 sequences, about 28% of which are singletons. Sample: blood. These receptors originate from a woman between 25 and 40 years old in good health. The CDR3 runs from the conserved cysteine through the conserved F or W. D genes are given only for firm matches. The listing skips clone size in some rows; elsewhere it reads once, few, many or a size class.

clone size: -
D gene: TRBD2
J gene: TRBJ2-5
V gene: TRBV10-3
CDR3 DNA: TGTGCCATCAGTGAGTCCCAGCGGGGGACCCGAGAGACCCAGTACTTC
CDR3 protein: CAISESQRGTRETQYF

clone size: few
D gene: -
J gene: TRBJ2-3
V gene: TRBV7-2
CDR3 DNA: TGTGCCAGCAGCTTAGGGGGCAGGCGCACAGATACGCAGTATTTT
CDR3 protein: CASSLGGRRTDTQYF

clone size: few
D gene: -
J gene: TRBJ2-2
V gene: TRBV7-3
CDR3 DNA: TGTGCCAGCAGCGTAGGTTCGGTCGGGGAGCTGTTTTTT
CDR3 protein: CASSVGSVGELFF

clone size: few
D gene: TRBD2
J gene: TRBJ2-7
V gene: TRBV20-1
CDR3 DNA: TGCAGTGCTAGCGGGAGGTTAACCTACGAGCAGTACTTC
CDR3 protein: CSASGRLTYEQYF

clone size: -
D gene: -
J gene: TRBJ1-1
V gene: TRBV19
CDR3 DNA: TGTGCCAGTACGATCAGAGGAATGAACACTGAAGCTTTCTTT
CDR3 protein: CASTIRGMNTEAFF

clone size: many
D gene: -
J gene: TRBJ2-4
V gene: TRBV12-3/TRBV12-4
CDR3 DNA: TGTGCCAGCAGTTTAGTCGACGGGAGAGCCAAAAACATTCAGTACTTC
CDR3 protein: CASSLVDGRAKNIQYF

clone size: -
D gene: TRBD1
J gene: TRBJ1-2
V gene: TRBV25-1
CDR3 DNA: TGTGCCAGCAGTGATCCGGGACAGGGGAATGGCTACACCTTC
CDR3 protein: CASSDPGQGNGYTF

clone size: -
D gene: -
J gene: TRBJ2-5
V gene: TRBV5-6
CDR3 DNA: TGTGCCAGCAGCTTGGCCGTAAGGGCCCGGGCAGTTAATGAGCAGTACTTC
CDR3 protein: CASSLAVRARAVNEQYF

clone size: -
D gene: TRBD1
J gene: TRBJ2-7
V gene: TRBV12-3/TRBV12-4
CDR3 DNA: TGTGCCAGCAGTTTCCGGGACAGGGGTCGGTACGAGCAGTACTTC
CDR3 protein: CASSFRDRGRYEQYF

clone size: -
D gene: -
J gene: TRBJ2-7
V gene: TRBV20-1
CDR3 DNA: TGCAGTGCTAGTCTGGGGACCTACGAGCAGTACTTC
CDR3 protein: CSASLGTYEQYF

clone size: many
D gene: -
J gene: TRBJ2-7
V gene: TRBV4-3
CDR3 DNA: TGCGCCAGCAGCCAAGTAGCTAGCGTAACCTACGAGCAGTACTTC
CDR3 protein: CASSQVASVTYEQYF

clone size: -
D gene: TRBD2
J gene: TRBJ2-1
V gene: TRBV24-1
CDR3 DNA: TGTGCCACCAGTGAGACGACTAGCGGGCCCAATGAGCAGTTCTTC
CDR3 protein: CATSETTSGPNEQFF

clone size: few
D gene: -
J gene: TRBJ2-5
V gene: TRBV7-6
CDR3 DNA: TGTGTCAGCAGCTCGCCTGGGGAGACCCAGTACTTC
CDR3 protein: CVSSSPGETQYF

clone size: many
D gene: -
J gene: TRBJ2-7
V gene: TRBV6-1
CDR3 DNA: TGTGCCAGCAGTGATCGACCAGGGTTAATCGACGAGCAGTACTTC
CDR3 protein: CASSDRPGLIDEQYF

clone size: many
D gene: TRBD2
J gene: TRBJ2-1
V gene: TRBV7-6
CDR3 DNA: TGTGCCAGCAGCACTAGCGGACACAATGAGCAGTTCTTC
CDR3 protein: CASSTSGHNEQFF

clone size: few
D gene: -
J gene: TRBJ1-5
V gene: TRBV2
CDR3 DNA: TGTGCCAGCAGTGGCGAAAGGGGGAATAGCAATCAGCCCCAGCATTTT
CDR3 protein: CASSGERGNSNQPQHF

clone size: few
D gene: -
J gene: TRBJ1-2
V gene: TRBV4-1
CDR3 DNA: TGCGCCAGCAGCCAAGTGCCGGGGTCCTATGGCTACACCTTC
CDR3 protein: CASSQVPGSYGYTF

clone size: many
D gene: TRBD2
J gene: TRBJ2-5
V gene: TRBV28
CDR3 DNA: TGTGCCAGCAGGACGACTAGCGGGGGCCTCCAAGAGACCCAGTACTTC
CDR3 protein: CASRTTSGGLQETQYF

clone size: -
D gene: -
J gene: TRBJ2-4
V gene: TRBV10-2
CDR3 DNA: TGCGCCAGCAGTGTTACAGGGGGAGGGATTCAGTACTTC
CDR3 protein: CASSVTGGGIQYF

clone size: -
D gene: -
J gene: TRBJ2-3
V gene: TRBV5-1
CDR3 DNA: TGCGCCAGCAGCTTCCAAGGGGTCACAGATACGCAGTATTTT
CDR3 protein: CASSFQGVTDTQYF

clone size: few
D gene: TRBD2
J gene: TRBJ2-7
V gene: TRBV6-2/TRBV6-3
CDR3 DNA: TGTGCCAGCAGTTACCACCCCGGACTAGCGGGAAGCGAGCAGTACTTC
CDR3 protein: CASSYHPGLAGSEQYF

clone size: -
D gene: TRBD1
J gene: TRBJ1-3
V gene: TRBV11-2
CDR3 DNA: TGTGCCAGCAGCTTAGGCCCGGGACAGGGTGCCTATGGCTACACCATATATTTT
CDR3 protein: CASSLGPGQGAYGYTIYF

clone size: few
D gene: TRBD1
J gene: TRBJ2-1
V gene: TRBV20-1
CDR3 DNA: TGCAGTGCTAGTGTGGGACAGTACTACAATGAGCAGTTCTTC
CDR3 protein: CSASVGQYYNEQFF

clone size: many
D gene: TRBD1
J gene: TRBJ2-7
V gene: TRBV24-1
CDR3 DNA: TGTGCCACCAGTGATGCCGGGACAGCTTCCTACGAGCAGTACTTC
CDR3 protein: CATSDAGTASYEQYF

clone size: -
D gene: -
J gene: TRBJ2-5
V gene: TRBV5-1
CDR3 DNA: TGCGCCAGCAGCTTGGCCGTGGGGAACCAAGAGACCCAGTACTTC
CDR3 protein: CASSLAVGNQETQYF

clone size: -
D gene: -
J gene: TRBJ2-4
V gene: TRBV7-2
CDR3 DNA: TGTGCCGGCGGCCCTAAAGCTGGCATCGACATTCAGTACTTC
CDR3 protein: CAGGPKAGIDIQYF

clone size: once
D gene: -
J gene: TRBJ2-4
V gene: TRBV28
CDR3 DNA: TGTGCCAGCAGTTCAAAAGGGCGGGGAAGGAGGGACATTCAGTACTTC
CDR3 protein: CASSSKGRGRRDIQYF

clone size: few
D gene: -
J gene: TRBJ2-4
V gene: TRBV5-6
CDR3 DNA: TGTGCCAGCAGCTTGACTAGTAGCGAGTACTTC
CDR3 protein: CASSLTSSEYF

clone size: -
D gene: -
J gene: TRBJ2-7
V gene: TRBV3-1
CDR3 DNA: TGTGCCAGCAGCCAAGCTCAGGACTTCTACGAGCAGTACTTC
CDR3 protein: CASSQAQDFYEQYF

clone size: few
D gene: -
J gene: TRBJ2-1
V gene: TRBV7-9
CDR3 DNA: TGTGCCAGCAGAAACACTTCCTACAATGAGCAGTTCTTC
CDR3 protein: CASRNTSYNEQFF

clone size: -
D gene: -
J gene: TRBJ1-1
V gene: TRBV7-2
CDR3 DNA: TGTGCCAGCAGCCGCGGGCGGACGAACACTGAAGCTTTCTTT
CDR3 protein: CASSRGRTNTEAFF

clone size: few
D gene: TRBD2
J gene: TRBJ2-1
V gene: TRBV9
CDR3 DNA: TGTGCCAGCAGCTCGGCATTAGCGGGGAGCTCCTACAATGAGCAGTTCTTC
CDR3 protein: CASSSALAGSSYNEQFF

clone size: -
D gene: -
J gene: TRBJ2-3
V gene: TRBV20-1
CDR3 DNA: TGCAGTGCTAGAGATAGGCGGCAGCGCACAGATACGCAGTATTTT
CDR3 protein: CSARDRRQRTDTQYF

clone size: few
D gene: -
J gene: TRBJ1-2
V gene: TRBV3-1
CDR3 DNA: TGTGCCAGCAGCCAAGCAGCGCTAAACTATGGCTACACCTTC
CDR3 protein: CASSQAALNYGYTF

clone size: few
D gene: -
J gene: TRBJ1-2
V gene: TRBV6-2/TRBV6-3
CDR3 DNA: TGTGCCAGCAAACCGCAGCCGTCCTATGGCTACACCTTC
CDR3 protein: CASKPQPSYGYTF

clone size: -
D gene: -
J gene: TRBJ1-1
V gene: TRBV4-3
CDR3 DNA: TGCGCCAGCAGCCCCGAGGACGGGGGGGCTGAAGCTTTCTTT
CDR3 protein: CASSPEDGGAEAFF

clone size: once
D gene: -
J gene: TRBJ1-5
V gene: TRBV2
CDR3 DNA: TGTGCCAGCGCACTAATGGGGAATCAGCCCCAGCATTTT
CDR3 protein: CASALMGNQPQHF

clone size: -
D gene: TRBD2
J gene: TRBJ2-1
V gene: TRBV6-5
CDR3 DNA: TGTGCCAGCAGTTACGCAACCGGGACTAGGGTATTTGATGAGCAGTTCTTC
CDR3 protein: CASSYATGTRVFDEQFF

clone size: few
D gene: -
J gene: TRBJ1-1
V gene: TRBV5-1
CDR3 DNA: TGCGCCAGCAGCTTGGGAAAGGGGGGCATGGCCACTGAAGCTTTCTTT
CDR3 protein: CASSLGKGGMATEAFF

clone size: -
D gene: -
J gene: TRBJ2-7
V gene: TRBV24-1
CDR3 DNA: TGTGCCACCAGTGATTCCAGGGTCTCCTACAATGAGCAGTACTTC
CDR3 protein: CATSDSRVSYNEQYF

clone size: -
D gene: TRBD1
J gene: TRBJ1-2
V gene: TRBV28
CDR3 DNA: TGTGCCAGCACCGACCTTGGGGGACAGGGAATCGATGGCTACACCTTC
CDR3 protein: CASTDLGGQGIDGYTF

clone size: -
D gene: -
J gene: TRBJ2-3
V gene: TRBV18
CDR3 DNA: TGTGCCAGCTCACCCGGAATAGTAGGGGCAGATACGCAGTATTTT
CDR3 protein: CASSPGIVGADTQYF

clone size: -
D gene: TRBD1
J gene: TRBJ1-5
V gene: TRBV2
CDR3 DNA: TGTGCCAGCAGTACGACAGGGTGGGATCAGCCCCAGCATTTT
CDR3 protein: CASSTTGWDQPQHF

clone size: -
D gene: -
J gene: TRBJ2-1
V gene: TRBV5-5
CDR3 DNA: TGTGCCAGCAGCTTGGGACGGGTCGATGAGCAGTTCTTC
CDR3 protein: CASSLGRVDEQFF

clone size: -
D gene: -
J gene: TRBJ2-3
V gene: TRBV5-1
CDR3 DNA: TGCGCCAGCAGCTTGGGAGGGGAGAGGGATACGCAGTATTTT
CDR3 protein: CASSLGGERDTQYF

clone size: -
D gene: -
J gene: TRBJ2-6
V gene: TRBV7-9
CDR3 DNA: TGTGCCAGCAGCTTAGGGACGGGGTCCGGTTCCGGGGCCAACGTCCTGACTTTC
CDR3 protein: CASSLGTGSGSGANVLTF

clone size: many
D gene: -
J gene: TRBJ1-5
V gene: TRBV12-3/TRBV12-4
CDR3 DNA: TGTGCCAGCAGCAGATTTAGCAATCAGCCCCAGCATTTT
CDR3 protein: CASSRFSNQPQHF

clone size: few
D gene: -
J gene: TRBJ1-5
V gene: TRBV4-1
CDR3 DNA: TGCGCCAGCAGCCAAGATGCGAGGTGGAATCAGCCCCAGCATTTT
CDR3 protein: CASSQDARWNQPQHF

clone size: few
D gene: -
J gene: TRBJ2-4
V gene: TRBV2
CDR3 DNA: TGTGCCAGCAGTGAGTCTGGGACCAAAAACATTCAGTACTTC
CDR3 protein: CASSESGTKNIQYF